The source of this T cell receptor beta chain is a study of beta chain features in type 1 diabetes. Findings and caveats of the study: Patients with Type 1 diabetes showed moderately but significantly shorter TCRB CDR3s in all four CD4+ subsets.

The CDR3 extends over 14 amino acids. The ends were cut back, 3 bases at V and 6 bases at J, with 11 bases in the middle. Germline V gene sequence: CDR1 LGHNA, CDR2 YNFKEQ. Every bit of the isolated RNA underwent reverse transcription, so sequencing read expressed TCRB transcripts. The table came from immunoSEQ multiplex PCR; TCRdb's copy has only in-frame clones and leaves some out. The sample has 200,000 to 300,000 clones, about 11% seen once. Remarks on this clone: Its antigen is not known.

A CD45RO/CCR7/CD25/CD127/CD95/CD27 panel sorted naive, central memory, regulatory and stem cell-like memory CD4+ cells. This sequence originates from a man aged 30 to 45 with type 1 diabetes. Sample: naive CD4+ T cells from blood. V usage is TRBV4-2 and J usage is TRBJ1-4; D call uncertain. The CDR3: CASSQSGVDEKLFF. CDR3 in DNA: TGTGCCAGCAGCCAGTCCGGGGTGGATGAAAAACTGTTTTTT.